The present T cell receptor (beta chain) was sequenced within a study of blood T cells in healthy people across ages. Notes on the study in general: Investigators viewed diversity estimates from one million T cells as underestimates, the study reported.

It was with a sample-barcoded 5' primer and a J-beta primer mix that a second PCR of roughly 7 to 11 cycles was run. TCRdb reprocessed the 5' RACE reads via MiXCR and lists one record per CDR3 protein. The top ten hold around 3% of the sample, which has hundreds of thousands of distinct CDR3 sequences, roughly 25% seen once. With respect to this clonotype: What it recognizes is unknown.

In addition, the sample was reused for a study of T cells of mothers and their children.

This TCR was recovered from a boy between 10 and 17 years old in good health. The source material was blood.

The CDR3 DNA sequence: TGCGCCAGCAGCTTACAGGGGGTCAGCACTGAAGCTTTCTTT. Residues: CASSLQGVSTEAFF. This chain uses TRBV5-1 with TRBJ1-1, with 8 bases matching TRBD1. The germline CDR1 and CDR2 sequences are SGHRS and YFSETQ. The length of the CDR3 is 14 residues. Trimming at V came to 2 bases and at J to 4 bases, leaving 4 bases not matched to a gene.